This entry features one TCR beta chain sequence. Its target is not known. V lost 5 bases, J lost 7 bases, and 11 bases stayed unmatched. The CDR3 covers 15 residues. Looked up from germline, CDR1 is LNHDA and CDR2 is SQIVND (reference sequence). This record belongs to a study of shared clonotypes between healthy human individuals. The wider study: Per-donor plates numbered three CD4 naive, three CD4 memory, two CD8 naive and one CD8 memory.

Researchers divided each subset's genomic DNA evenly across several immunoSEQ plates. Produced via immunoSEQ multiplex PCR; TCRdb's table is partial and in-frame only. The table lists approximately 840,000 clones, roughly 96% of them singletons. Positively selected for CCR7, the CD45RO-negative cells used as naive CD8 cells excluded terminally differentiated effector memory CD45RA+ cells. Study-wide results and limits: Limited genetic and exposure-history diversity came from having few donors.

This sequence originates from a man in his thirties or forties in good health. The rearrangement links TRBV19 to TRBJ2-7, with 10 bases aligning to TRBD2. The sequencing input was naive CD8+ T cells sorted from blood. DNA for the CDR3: TGTGCCAGTAGTGTCGGACTAGCGGCACTACGTGAGCAGTACTTC. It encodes CASSVGLAALREQYF.